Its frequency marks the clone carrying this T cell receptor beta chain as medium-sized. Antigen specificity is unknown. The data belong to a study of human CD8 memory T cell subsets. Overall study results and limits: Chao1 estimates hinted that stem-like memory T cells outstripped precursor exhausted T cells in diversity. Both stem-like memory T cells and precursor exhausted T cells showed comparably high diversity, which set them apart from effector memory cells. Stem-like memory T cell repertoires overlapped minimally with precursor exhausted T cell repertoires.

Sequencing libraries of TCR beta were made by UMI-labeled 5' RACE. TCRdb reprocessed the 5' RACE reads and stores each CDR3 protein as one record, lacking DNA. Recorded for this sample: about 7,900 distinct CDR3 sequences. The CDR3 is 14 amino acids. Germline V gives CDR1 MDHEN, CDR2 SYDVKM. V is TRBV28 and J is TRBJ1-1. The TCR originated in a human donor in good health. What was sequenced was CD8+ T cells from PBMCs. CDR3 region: CASSFLLVRTEAFF.